Listed below are T cell receptor beta chains from one sample, sequenced in a study of CD8 T cells in ankylosing spondylitis. TCRdb called the 5' RACE reads again in MiXCR, with one record for every CDR3 protein. This table holds 250,000 to 400,000 distinct CDR3 sequences, approximately 10% found once. Material for sequencing was blood, either unsorted or a sorted T cell fraction (not recorded which). The receptor set was obtained from a female donor with ankylosing spondylitis or in good health (not recorded which). Each CDR3 is given with its conserved first and last residue. D genes are given only for firm matches. Where a row states a size, it is once, few, many or the class of an expanded clone; other rows omit it.

CDR3	DNA	V	D	J	size
CASRPMGGRGYTF	TGTGCCAGCAGGCCCATGGGGGGACGGGGCTACACCTTC	TRBV28	NA	TRBJ1-2	few
CASSLLDGIGRTYEQYF	TGTGCCAGCAGCTTATTAGACGGGATCGGCAGGACCTACGAGCAGTACTTC	TRBV7-2	NA	TRBJ2-7	few
CASSSRVGVRETQYF	TGTGCCAGCAGCTCTCGTGTGGGGGTGCGAGAGACCCAGTACTTC	TRBV28	NA	TRBJ2-5	NA
CASSEQGASGQPQHF	TGTGCCAGCAGCGAACAGGGGGCGTCGGGGCAGCCCCAGCATTTT	TRBV6-1	TRBD1	TRBJ1-5	NA
CSARPVADTQYF	TGCAGTGCTAGGCCTGTTGCAGATACGCAGTATTTT	TRBV20-1	NA	TRBJ2-3	many
CASSRRGYNTEAFF	TGTGCCAGCAGCCGACGGGGATATAACACTGAAGCTTTCTTT	TRBV7-2	NA	TRBJ1-1	many
CASSQGVFGGPSTDTQYF	TGTGCCAGCAGCCAGGGGGTTTTCGGCGGTCCTAGCACAGATACGCAGTATTTT	TRBV4-2	NA	TRBJ2-3	few
CASSLAPGLSYNEQFF	TGTGCCAGCAGTTTAGCTCCGGGACTTTCCTACAATGAGCAGTTCTTC	TRBV12-3/TRBV12-4	NA	TRBJ2-1	many
CASSSGGAGNEQLF	TGCGCCAGCAGCTCCGGGGGGGCCGGTAATGAGCAGCTCTTC	TRBV5-1	TRBD2	TRBJ2-1	NA
CASSGGDSILALHF	TGTGCCAGCAGCGGTGGGGACAGCATTTTGGCCCTCCACTTT	TRBV7-8	TRBD1	TRBJ1-6	NA
CASSPLSALQETQYF	TGTGCCAGCTCACCGCTCTCGGCCCTCCAAGAGACCCAGTACTTC	TRBV18	NA	TRBJ2-5	NA
CASSLAYGNTEAFF	TGTGCCAGCAGCTTAGCTTACGGGAACACTGAAGCTTTCTTT	TRBV7-9	NA	TRBJ1-1	many
CATSRGRVSGELFF	TGTGCCACCAGCAGAGGCAGGGTGTCCGGGGAGCTGTTTTTT	TRBV15	NA	TRBJ2-2	many
CASCQDSVKSYEQYF	TGTGCCTCCTGCCAAGATAGCGTAAAGTCCTACGAGCAGTACTTC	TRBV3-1	NA	TRBJ2-7	NA
CAWSVRHRGDTEAFF	TGTGCCTGGAGTGTACGGCACAGGGGTGACACTGAAGCTTTCTTT	TRBV30	TRBD1	TRBJ1-1	many
CASSLAAGGWSGYTF	TGTGCCAGCAGCTTAGCGGCCGGGGGCTGGAGCGGCTACACCTTC	TRBV7-8	NA	TRBJ1-2	NA
CASSQDSQTEQFF	TGTGCCAGCAGCCAGGACAGTCAGACTGAGCAGTTCTTC	TRBV5-6	NA	TRBJ2-1	many
CASKVYGTAPHEQYF	TGCGCCAGCAAGGTTTATGGGACTGCCCCCCACGAGCAGTACTTC	TRBV5-1	NA	TRBJ2-7	many
CASSTDHHPNTGELFF	TGCGCCAGCAGCACGGACCACCACCCGAACACCGGGGAGCTGTTTTTT	TRBV5-1	NA	TRBJ2-2	few
CASSLQASGYGYTF	TGTGCCAGCAGTTTACAAGCGTCCGGCTATGGCTACACCTTC	TRBV12-3/TRBV12-4	NA	TRBJ1-2	NA
CACSLGLQETQYF	TGTGCCTGCAGTTTGGGCTTGCAAGAGACCCAGTACTTC	TRBV28	NA	TRBJ2-5	NA
CASSLSSFSGNTIYF	TGTGCCAGCAGCTTAAGTTCATTCTCTGGAAACACCATATATTTT	TRBV7-3	NA	TRBJ1-3	many
CASSLQDSSGGYTF	TGCGCCAGCAGCTTGCAGGACAGTTCGGGTGGCTACACCTTC	TRBV5-1	NA	TRBJ1-2	many
CAISLGTRNSPLHF	TGTGCCATCAGTCTAGGGACTCGTAATTCACCCCTCCACTTT	TRBV10-3	NA	TRBJ1-6	many
CASFGAGVSTDTQYF	TGTGCCAGCTTCGGGGCAGGGGTTAGCACAGATACGCAGTATTTT	TRBV28	NA	TRBJ2-3	NA
CSASQGARGYTF	TGCAGTGCTAGTCAGGGGGCCCGTGGCTACACCTTC	TRBV20-1	TRBD1	TRBJ1-2	many
CASSRDTSTDTQYF	TGCGCCAGCAGCAGGGACACAAGCACAGATACGCAGTATTTT	TRBV5-1	NA	TRBJ2-3	many
CAISDGGGTLYDGYTF	TGTGCCATCAGTGATGGAGGGGGCACCCTCTACGATGGCTACACCTTC	TRBV10-3	TRBD1	TRBJ1-2	many
CASSLGPGLATDTQYF	TGTGCCAGCAGCTTGGGACCGGGACTTGCCACAGATACGCAGTATTTT	TRBV11-2	NA	TRBJ2-3	many
CASSAQGARGNEQFF	TGTGCCAGCAGTGCACAGGGGGCGCGGGGCAATGAGCAGTTCTTC	TRBV6-1	TRBD1	TRBJ2-1	many
CASSTGTQVSYNEQFF	TGTGCCAGCAGCACCGGGACTCAGGTTAGCTACAATGAGCAGTTCTTC	TRBV11-2	NA	TRBJ2-1	many
CASSESGVEVEQFF	TGTGCCAGCAGTGAATCTGGGGTGGAGGTTGAGCAGTTCTTC	TRBV25-1	NA	TRBJ2-1	NA
CATGGRNTGELFF	TGTGCCACCGGGGGGAGGAACACCGGGGAGCTGTTTTTT	TRBV7-7	TRBD2	TRBJ2-2	NA
CSASRQGRHEQYF	TGCAGTGCTTCGAGACAGGGACGCCACGAGCAGTACTTC	TRBV20-1	TRBD1	TRBJ2-7	many
CASSLAGTGNTGELFF	TGTGCCAGCAGCTTGGCTGGGACAGGGAACACCGGGGAGCTGTTTTTT	TRBV5-5	TRBD1	TRBJ2-2	many
CASSQTWETGANVLTF	TGCGCCAGCAGCCAAACCTGGGAGACTGGGGCCAACGTCCTGACTTTC	TRBV4-1	NA	TRBJ2-6	NA
CSARDGAPGTDTQYF	TGCAGTGCTAGAGATGGTGCGCCTGGGACAGATACGCAGTATTTT	TRBV20-1	NA	TRBJ2-3	NA
CRAGTSLTDTQYF	TGCAGGGCGGGGACTAGTCTCACAGATACGCAGTATTTT	TRBV20-1	TRBD2	TRBJ2-3	many
CASSYVRGSSEAFF	TGTGCCAGCAGTTATGTCCGGGGTTCATCTGAAGCTTTCTTT	TRBV6-2/TRBV6-3	NA	TRBJ1-1	NA
CASSPLGQGALKDTEAFF	TGTGCCAGCAGCCCCTTGGGACAGGGCGCCCTGAAGGACACTGAAGCTTTCTTT	TRBV6-2/TRBV6-3	TRBD1	TRBJ1-1	NA
CASSLLATYGEETQYF	TGTGCCAGCAGCTTACTAGCTACATATGGGGAAGAGACCCAGTACTTC	TRBV7-9	NA	TRBJ2-5	few
CASSLDAARTGELFF	TGCGCCAGCAGCTTGGATGCGGCCAGGACCGGGGAGCTGTTTTTT	TRBV5-1	NA	TRBJ2-2	NA
CASTSGGPYEQYF	NA	TRBV6-1	NA	TRBJ2-7	NA
CSLPGPTWGEQYF	TGCAGTCTTCCGGGACCGACTTGGGGAGAGCAGTACTTC	TRBV20-1	NA	TRBJ2-7	many
CSAGLGQGYNEQFF	TGCAGTGCTGGGCTCGGACAGGGTTACAATGAGCAGTTCTTC	TRBV20-1	TRBD1	TRBJ2-1	many
CSARAQDRGGTEAFF	TGCAGTGCTAGAGCACAGGACAGGGGGGGAACTGAAGCTTTCTTT	TRBV20-1	TRBD1	TRBJ1-1	many
CASSRDWGSTDTQYF	TGTGCCAGCAGCCGGGACTGGGGTAGCACAGATACGCAGTATTTT	TRBV9	NA	TRBJ2-3	few
CASSWRLAEPTDTQYF	TGCGCCAGCAGCTGGAGACTAGCGGAGCCCACAGATACGCAGTATTTT	TRBV5-1	TRBD2	TRBJ2-3	many
CASSFGGQPNSPLHF	TGTGCCAGCAGCTTTGGTGGACAGCCTAATTCACCCCTCCACTTT	TRBV7-9	NA	TRBJ1-6	many
CASSSDSGRASQYF	TGTGCCAGCAGCTCCGATAGCGGGAGGGCCTCGCAGTATTTT	TRBV7-2	TRBD2	TRBJ2-3	few
CSASNSETSGGGYETQYF	TGCAGTGCCTCCAACTCCGAGACTAGCGGGGGTGGATACGAGACCCAGTACTTC	TRBV20-1	TRBD2	TRBJ2-5	NA
CASSFRQGAYEQYF	TGTGCCAGCAGCTTTAGACAGGGGGCATACGAGCAGTACTTC	TRBV7-2	TRBD1	TRBJ2-7	once
CASSLAASNYEQYF	TGCGCCAGCAGCTTGGCGGCCAGCAACTACGAGCAGTACTTC	TRBV5-1	NA	TRBJ2-7	NA
CSARDGDRNTGELFF	TGCAGTGCTAGAGATGGGGACAGAAACACCGGGGAGCTGTTTTTT	TRBV20-1	TRBD1	TRBJ2-2	many